The present entry profiles one T cell receptor beta chain with its context. As yet, its antigen is unknown. Generated by immunoSEQ multiplex PCR, the TCRdb table keeps only in-frame clones and is missing some. The sample has 75,000 to 90,000 clones, about 89% seen once. The data belong to a study of T cell repertoires and HLA-DP antigens. Germline assignment: CDR1 ENHRY and CDR2 SYGVKD. V lost 5 bases to trimming and J lost 5 bases, with 12 bases between them. This CDR3 spans 13 amino acids. The receptor was derived from a man aged 45-65 years in good health and CMV-seronegative. J is TRBJ1-1 and V is TRBV10-3, with a tentative D call TRBD1 (5 bases). Sample: CD4+ T cells from PBMCs. The CDR3 region has the DNA TGTGCCATCAGTCCGATGGGGGGGACTGAAGCTTTCTTT. Amino acid sequence: CAISPMGGTEAFF.